This T cell receptor beta chain was sequenced during a study of regulatory T cells in long-lasting Graves disease. HTBI primers from iRepertoire and Arm-PCR of CDR3 regions yielded the TCR beta libraries. TCRdb analysed the multiplex PCR reads with MiXCR anew, one entry per CDR3 protein. The repertoire holds under 450,000 distinct CDR3 sequences, with roughly 15% as singletons. V lost 6 bases and J lost 4; bases outside the gene matches: 7. The CDR3 loop spans 14 amino acids. Details on this clonotype: Its target is not known.

The time point denotes: newly diagnosed GD, antithyroid drugs for less than 3 months. RNA isolated from PBMCs was used to make the TCR library. The study's findings and limits: Persistent disease exhibited a predilection for TRBV28, TRBJ1-2 and TRBJ2-5.

The sample was also linked to a second study, of T cells in Graves' hyperthyroidism and ophthalmopathy. That publication notes: The study used the HTBI primer set for a first-round RT-PCR of the TCR CDR3.

The source of this sequence is a woman between 18 and 29 years old with Graves disease. This chain links TRBV12-3 or TRBV12-4 with TRBJ2-7; 9 bases map to TRBD2. This specimen was peripheral blood mononuclear cells (PBMCs), taken at new diagnosis, from a patient treated with antithyroid drugs. CDR3 loop: CASRPPGLAYEQYF. For the CDR3, the DNA is TGTGCCAGCAGACCTCCGGGACTAGCTTACGAGCAGTACTTC.